These 2 T cell receptor beta chains were sequenced from one sample in a study of monozygotic twins with cystic fibrosis. TCRdb keeps only in-frame clones here, not all; method: immunoSEQ multiplex PCR. The table has about 20,000 clones, about 97% seen once. The sequenced sample was blood. Every receptor here comes from a woman in her thirties with cystic fibrosis.

This chain joins TRBV15 and TRBJ1-4; 7 nucleotides line up with TRBD1. Trimming at V came to 5 bases and at J to 5 bases, leaving 5 bases not matched to a gene. This CDR3 has 14 residues. CDR1 LNHNV and CDR2 YYDKDF come from the germline V gene (reference sequence). CDR3 coding DNA: TGTGCCACCAGCCAAGGGACAGAAAATGAAAAACTGTTTTTT. Protein sequence: CATSQGTENEKLFF.

The rearrangement joins TRBV5-4 to TRBJ1-2; TRBD1 aligns across 9 bases. Germline V gives CDR1 SGHNT, CDR2 YYREEE (reference sequence). This CDR3 spans 14 amino acids. V shed 2 bases, J shed 8 bases, and the junction held 7 bases outside the gene matches. The CDR3 sequence is CASSFNRGLGGYTF. Here the CDR3 DNA reads TGTGCCAGCAGCTTCAACAGGGGGCTGGGGGGCTACACCTTC.